The 16 T cell receptor beta chains below were found in one sample sequenced in a study of blood T cell repertoires in COVID-19. Profiled with immunoSEQ multiplex PCR; TCRdb holds only in-frame clones, not every one. The table has 90,000 to 100,000 clones, 70% to 90% seen once. The sample comprised peripheral blood. These receptors originate from an elderly man with acute or convalescent COVID-19.

Written as DNA, the CDR3 is TGCGCCAGCAGCTTTCAGGGAGGCACTGAAGCTTTCTTT. It codes for CASSFQGGTEAFF. This chain uses TRBV5-1 with TRBJ1-1; weak D call: TRBD1 (5 bases). The CDR3 runs 13 residues. V was shortened by 2 bases and J by 4 bases, with 9 bases between the two germline ends. Looked up from germline, CDR1 is SGHRS and CDR2 is YFSETQ.

The chain joins TRBV15 to TRBJ1-4, with D tentatively TRBD1 (5 bases). With 0 bases removed from V and 11 bases from J, the gap between germline ends came to 16 bases. The CDR3 is made up of 15 amino acids. CDR1 and CDR2 from the germline V gene are LNHNV and YYDKDF (reference sequence). CDR3 protein: CATSRDRGNIGKLFF. The CDR3 nucleotides are TGTGCCACCAGCAGAGATCGGGGGAACATCGGGAAACTGTTTTTT.

The J gene is TRBJ2-1, the V gene TRBV28, with D perhaps matching TRBD1 (6 bases). Germline CDR1 is MDHEN and CDR2 is SYDVKM. The CDR3 is 14 amino acids. Trimming took off 4 bases at V and 4 bases at J, with 11 bases between the two ends. The CDR3: CASSSRGTYNEQFF. The CDR3 bases are TGTGCCAGCAGTTCTAGGGGGACATACAATGAGCAGTTCTTC.

The chain joins TRBV7-9 to TRBJ2-2; 7 bases map to TRBD2. Looked up from germline, CDR1 is SEHNR and CDR2 is FQNEAQ (reference sequence). V dropped 3 bases and J dropped 5; count of bases not matched to a gene: 9. CDR3 length: 16 residues. The CDR3 protein is CASSFRAGADTGELFF. CDR3 DNA: TGTGCCAGCAGCTTTCGGGCGGGAGCGGATACCGGGGAGCTGTTTTTT. The full variable domain, its missing parts supplied by reference TRBV7-9 and TRBJ2-2, is DTGVSQNPRHKITKRGQNVTFRCDPISEHNRLYWYRQTLGQGPEFLTYFQNEAQLEKSRLLSDRFSAERPKGSFSTLEIQRTEQGDSAMYLCASSFRAGADTGELFFGEGSRLTVL.

The chain combines TRBV19 with TRBJ1-5, with 9 bases lining up with TRBD1. Germline trimming cut 6 bases from V and 6 bases from J; bases unmatched to any gene: 3. This CDR3 has 13 amino acids. The germline V gene encodes CDR1 LNHDA and CDR2 SQIVND (reference sequence). The CDR3 nucleotides read TGTGCCAGTAGGACAGGGGGGCCTCAGCCCCAGCATTTT. It translates to CASRTGGPQPQHF.

The genes are TRBV2 and TRBJ2-1, with 13 bases fitting TRBD2. This CDR3 region has 16 residues. After removal of 4 bases from V and 8 bases from J, the junction contained 8 bases not matched to a gene. Per germline, CDR1 SNHLY and CDR2 FYNNEI. The CDR3 spells CASSALGLAGAHEQFF. CDR3 sequence (DNA): TGTGCCAGCAGTGCTCTTGGACTAGCGGGAGCCCATGAGCAGTTCTTC.

Comments on this clone: This sample includes further DNA sequences coding for the same CDR3. The CDR3 sequence: CASSIDSSYEQYF. The CDR3 DNA sequence: TGTGCCAGCAGCATCGATAGCTCCTACGAGCAGTACTTC. The rearrangement joins TRBV28 to TRBJ2-7; D gene ambiguous. CDR3 size: 13 residues. Germline CDR1 and CDR2: MDHEN and SYDVKM. Trimming removed 6 bases from V and 0 bases from J, with 9 bases in between.

The chain uses TRBV7-9 and TRBJ2-1; D may be TRBD1 (6 bases). Trimming stripped 8 bases from V and 10 bases from J, with 15 bases between. Germline V gene data show CDR1 as SEHNR and CDR2 as FQNEAQ (reference sequence). The CDR3 contains 12 residues. CDR3 protein: CASRNRENEQFF. For the CDR3, the DNA is TGTGCCAGCCGTAACAGGGAAAACGAGCAGTTCTTC.

The J gene is TRBJ2-2, the V gene TRBV25-1, with 10 positions matching TRBD1. Germline assignment: CDR1 MGHDK and CDR2 SYGVNS. The CDR3 spans 16 residues. The junction had 12 bases not matched to a gene; V was cut back by 8 bases and J by 6 bases. This CDR3 reads CASQQTGGVMAGELFF. The CDR3 DNA follows: TGTGCCAGCCAGCAGACAGGGGGCGTAATGGCCGGGGAGCTGTTTTTT.

This clone was found once. This chain joins TRBV9 and TRBJ1-4; 9 bases fit TRBD1. Per the germline V gene, CDR1 is SGDLS and CDR2 is YYNGEE. The CDR3 length is 14 residues. Trimming cost V 0 bases and J 6 bases; bases outside gene matches: 0. The CDR3 nucleotides read TGTGCCAGCAGCGTAGGGACAGGGGATGAAAAACTGTTTTTT. Its protein product is CASSVGTGDEKLFF.

This chain links TRBV19 with TRBJ2-7, with TRBD1 matching over 10 bases. The CDR3 length is 14 residues. V shed 1 base and J 8 bases; nucleotides not matched to a gene: 5. The germline CDR1 and CDR2 sequences are LNHDA and SQIVND (reference sequence). This CDR3 is CASSIGTGGPQQYF. The CDR3 DNA is TGTGCCAGTAGTATAGGGACAGGGGGTCCCCAGCAGTACTTC.

V gene TRBV19 combines with J gene TRBJ2-5; TRBD2 aligns across 7 bases. This CDR3 has 14 amino acids. Germline CDR1 LNHDA, CDR2 SQIVND (reference sequence). With V trimmed by 3 bases and J by 4 bases, 5 bases remained unmatched. CDR3 protein: CASSMRETGETQYF. CDR3 DNA: TGTGCCAGTAGTATGCGGGAGACTGGAGAGACCCAGTACTTC.

This chain links TRBV12-3 or TRBV12-4 with TRBJ2-1, with D maybe TRBD2 (5 bases). The CDR3 has 13 amino acids. Deletions cut 3 bases from V and 6 bases from J, with 9 bases between. This CDR3 is CASSFSLANEQFF. The CDR3 DNA reads as TGTGCCAGCAGTTTCTCCCTAGCCAATGAGCAGTTCTTC.

The table lists this clone with a count of one. The J gene is TRBJ1-1, the V gene TRBV12-3 or TRBV12-4; tentatively, D is TRBD1 (6 bases). V was shortened by 7 bases and J by 10 bases, with 13 bases between the two germline ends. The CDR3 runs 11 residues. The DNA of the CDR3 is TGTGCCAGCACCAACGGACAGAGAGCTTTCTTT. Translating gives CASTNGQRAFF.

The rearrangement links TRBV5-1 to TRBJ2-2; the D gene is possibly TRBD1 (5 bases). Trimming took 0 bases from V and 6 from J, leaving 12 bases between them. Germline loops: CDR1 SGHRS, CDR2 YFSETQ. The CDR3 has 15 amino acids. This CDR3 reads CASSLEGPFSGELFF. CDR3 bases: TGCGCCAGCAGCTTGGAGGGGCCCTTCTCCGGGGAGCTGTTTTTT.

The V and J genes are TRBV30 and TRBJ2-7; 11 bases are a match to TRBD2. J gave up 0 bases and V 2 bases, and 9 bases lay outside the gene matches. The CDR3 consists of 17 residues. The germline gives CDR1 GTSNPN, CDR2 SVGIG (reference sequence). This CDR3 reads CAWSHPSGRISSYEQYF. CDR3 coding DNA: TGTGCCTGGAGTCACCCTAGCGGGAGGATTAGCTCCTACGAGCAGTACTTC.